A single sample gave rise to the 4 T cell receptor beta chains below, sequenced in a study of PD-L1 blockade in urothelial cancer. TCRdb's table, derived via immunoSEQ multiplex PCR, lists solely in-frame clones and lacks some. Of 85,000 to 90,000 clones listed, 85% to 95% are singletons. The specimen comprised PBMCs, sampled around atezolizumab (anti-PD-L1) treatment. These receptors were obtained from a man between 60 and 75 years old with urothelial cancer.

This clone showed up just once. V is TRBV9 and J is TRBJ2-5, with 7 nucleotides matching TRBD1. This CDR3 region has 15 residues. CDR1 is SGDLS, CDR2 YYNGEE, per germline. V gave up 3 bases and J gave up 1 base; unmatched junction bases: 6. CDR3 DNA: TGTGCCAGCAGCGCGACACCAGGGGGCCAAGAGACCCAGTACTTC. Its translation is CASSATPGGQETQYF. The variable domain in full, completed from reference TRBV9 and TRBJ2-5, reads DSGVTQTPKHLITATGQRVTLRCSPRSGDLSVYWYQQSLDQGLQFLIQYYNGEERAKGNILERFSAQQFPDLHSELNLSSLELGDSALYFCASSATPGGQETQYFGPGTRLLVL.

The chain combines TRBV7-2 with TRBJ1-2, with a possible D match to TRBD1 (6 bases). Trimming removed 4 bases at V and 4 bases at J, with 16 bases between. This CDR3 has 15 residues. Germline CDR1 reads SGHTA; CDR2 reads FQGNSA. CDR3 loop: CASSSSSGVPYGYTF. CDR3 nucleotides: TGTGCCAGCAGCTCCTCCTCAGGGGTCCCCTATGGCTACACCTTC.

This clone was seen a single time. This sequence joins TRBV5-1 and TRBJ1-5, with 12 bases lining up with TRBD1. This CDR3 has 14 residues. Trimming cost V 3 bases and J 7 bases; bases outside gene matches: 2. CDR1 and CDR2 from the germline V gene are SGHRS and YFSETQ. In DNA, the CDR3 is TGCGCCAGCAGCTCCGGGACAGGGGGCCAGCCCCAGCATTTT. It translates to CASSSGTGGQPQHF.

The rearrangement joins TRBV2 to TRBJ2-5; TRBD2 might be the D (5 bases). Trimming removed 6 bases from V and 1 base from J, with 9 bases in between. Looked up from germline, CDR1 is SNHLY and CDR2 is FYNNEI. This CDR3 has 13 amino acids. The DNA for the CDR3 is TGTGCCAGCAGAGCGGAGACCCAAGAGACCCAGTACTTC. This encodes CASRAETQETQYF.